Presented here are 7 T cell receptor beta chains from one specimen sequenced in a study of T cell responses to AZD1222 COVID-19 vaccine. The repertoire was sequenced with immunoSEQ multiplex PCR; TCRdb's copy has only in-frame clones and lacks some. Here the sample spans about 170,000 clones, over 85% being singletons. This specimen consisted of peripheral blood, obtained on day 0 of AZD1222 vaccination. The origin of the receptors is an adult in good health.

The rearrangement uses TRBV5-5 and TRBJ2-7, with 10 bases identical to TRBD2. V was pared by 9 bases and J by 8 bases, with 8 bases of the junction left unmatched. CDR1 is SGHKS and CDR2 is YYEKEE in the germline V gene (reference sequence). The CDR3 contains 12 residues. Here the CDR3 reads CATSSGGDKQYF. In DNA form, the CDR3 reads TGTGCCACCTCTAGCGGGGGAGATAAGCAGTACTTC. Full variable domain (missing parts from reference TRBV5-5 and TRBJ2-7): DAGVTQSPTHLIKTRGQQVTLRCSPISGHKSVSWYQQVLGQGPQFIFQYYEKEERGRGNFPDRFSARQFPNYSSELNVNALLLGDSALYLCATSSGGDKQYFGPGTRLTVT.

V gene TRBV19 combines with J gene TRBJ1-5, with 9 bases aligning to TRBD1. The trim removed 4 bases at V and 3 bases at J, leaving 7 bases unmatched. Germline CDR1 and CDR2: LNHDA and SQIVND (reference sequence). CDR3 length: 16 amino acids. The CDR3 here is CASSRLGDRVNQPQHF. In DNA, the CDR3 is TGTGCCAGTAGTAGGTTAGGGGACAGGGTCAATCAGCCCCAGCATTTT. Looking up the rest from reference TRBV19 and TRBJ1-5 gives the full variable domain: DGGITQSPKYLFRKEGQNVTLSCEQNLNHDAMYWYRQDPGQGLRLIYYSQIVNDFQKGDIAEGYSVSREKKESFPLTVTSAQKNPTAFYLCASSRLGDRVNQPQHFGDGTRLSIL.

The chain joins TRBV19 to TRBJ2-1; 9 bases line up with TRBD2. The germline CDR1 and CDR2 sequences are LNHDA and SQIVND (reference sequence). V dropped 6 bases and J dropped 4; count of bases not matched to a gene: 7. This CDR3 has 15 amino acids. The CDR3 region has the DNA TGTGCCAGTAGGGTAGCGGGAGCCTCTTACAATGAGCAGTTCTTC. This translates into CASRVAGASYNEQFF.

The V call is TRBV10-1, the J call TRBJ1-1; D uncertain. Germline V gene sequence: CDR1 WNHNN, CDR2 SYGVQD (reference sequence). This CDR3 spans 12 amino acids. V was shortened by 0 bases and J by 7 bases, with 6 bases between the two germline ends. The CDR3 loop reads CASSESGNEAFF. CDR3 DNA sequence: TGCGCCAGCAGTGAGTCGGGAAATGAAGCTTTCTTT.

The gene calls are TRBV30 and TRBJ2-2; D call uncertain. Looked up from germline, CDR1 is GTSNPN and CDR2 is SVGIG (reference sequence). The V end was cut by 4 bases, the J end by 7 bases, with 13 bases between. The length of the CDR3 is 13 residues. CDR3 loop: CAWTRPPYGELFF. The CDR3 region has the DNA TGTGCCTGGACGAGGCCGCCATACGGGGAGCTGTTTTTT.

The chain combines TRBV5-6 with TRBJ1-2; D not certain. CDR1 SGHDT and CDR2 YYEEEE come from the germline V gene. The CDR3 contains 12 residues. The V and J ends lost 6 bases and 4 bases respectively, with 10 bases between them. The CDR3 DNA reads TGTGCCAGCACCTGGGAGGGCTATGGCTACACCTTC. Amino acids: CASTWEGYGYTF. Full variable domain (outside the CDR3, taken from reference TRBV5-6 and TRBJ1-2): DAGVTQSPTHLIKTRGQQVTLRCSPKSGHDTVSWYQQALGQGPQFIFQYYEEEERQRGNFPDRFSGHQFPNYSSELNVNALLLGDSALYLCASTWEGYGYTFGSGTRLTVV.

The V and J genes are TRBV5-1 and TRBJ1-2; 10 bases align to TRBD1. CDR3 length: 16 residues. Trimming removed 5 bases from V and 3 bases from J; junction bases left unmatched: 10. CDR1 and CDR2 from the germline V gene are SGHRS and YFSETQ. The DNA for the CDR3 is TGCGCCAGCAGTCCCGGGGGACAGGGGTTTCACTATGGCTACACCTTC. This gives the protein CASSPGGQGFHYGYTF.